Listed below are T cell receptor beta chains from one sample, sequenced in a study of cytotoxic CD8 clonotypes in ibrutinib-treated CLL. Libraries were prepared by immunoSEQ multiplex PCR; TCRdb keeps only in-frame clonotypes and omits some of them. The data hold tens of thousands of clones, with 60% to 80% observed a single time. The specimen comprised PBMCs, sampled after 12 months of ibrutinib treatment. The receptors come from a human donor with chronic lymphocytic leukemia. The conserved cysteine and the conserved F or W are not part of the CDR3 here.

J gene | V gene | CDR3 protein
TRBJ2-3 | TRBV7-2 | ASSFSGRLTDTQY
TRBJ2-3 | TRBV5-4 | ASSPKTSTDTQY
TRBJ2-2 | TRBV5-5 | ASSLVAGVSSGELF
TRBJ2-7 | TRBV5-5 | ASSSASYEQY
TRBJ2-2 | TRBV28 | ASSLPLAGTGELF
TRBJ2-7 | TRBV7-8 | ASSITGTSYEQY
TRBJ2-3 | TRBV30 | AWSKSSSGDTQY
TRBJ2-1 | TRBV7-3 | ASSPGAGYYNEQF
TRBJ2-7 | TRBV14 | ASSQAYYEQY
TRBJ2-1 | TRBV5-1 | ASSLDPQGTYNEQF
TRBJ1-5 | TRBV16 | ASSHGTNQPQH
TRBJ1-2 | TRBV5-1 | ASSSTGTGDGYT
TRBJ1-1 | TRBV7-9 | ASSLRTTQAF
TRBJ2-2 | TRBV29-1 | SVRGQQNTGELF
TRBJ2-1 | TRBV2 | ASRELAGDPNDEQF
TRBJ2-7 | TRBV6-5 | ASSYSRGLGSEQY
TRBJ2-7 | TRBV28 | ASRTGGGQRSYEQY
TRBJ2-2 | TRBV4-1 | ASSQEVLAGFTGELF
TRBJ2-5 | TRBV6-5 | ASSPRQGARQTQY
TRBJ2-7 | TRBV19 | ASSLQGGTGYGEQY
TRBJ2-2 | TRBV9 | ASTKGSGTNTGELF
TRBJ2-1 | TRBV5-5 | ASSLGYQRELYNEQF
TRBJ2-2 | TRBV5-6 | ASSLTSGANTGELF
TRBJ1-3 | TRBV18 | ASSPGSSGNTIY
TRBJ1-2 | TRBV6-4 | ASSPGGNYGYT
TRBJ2-2 | TRBV7-7 | ASSAQTGVYTGELF
TRBJ1-1 | TRBV19 | ASSAWTGGRTEAF
TRBJ2-7 | TRBV5-6 | ASSLVGQREQY
TRBJ2-7 | TRBV27 | ASSRTPGQGAHEQY
TRBJ2-3 | TRBV28 | ASSLSGLGATDTQY
TRBJ2-5 | TRBV6-1 | ASSPLTSTLETQY
TRBJ1-2 | TRBV27 | ASSLRGGNYGYT
TRBJ1-2 | TRBV14 | ASSQGPGYYGYT
TRBJ2-5 | TRBV7-9 | ASSQWTGGEETQY
TRBJ2-5 | TRBV11-2 | ASSLELGTSY
TRBJ2-3 | TRBV7-2 | ASSRQITDTQY
TRBJ1-1 | TRBV7-9 | ASNFEDPTF
TRBJ2-1 | TRBV5-1 | ASSSSGSSYNEQF
TRBJ2-7 | TRBV29-1 | SVGGLAQKGEQY
TRBJ2-2 | TRBV9 | ASSIAGNTGELF
TRBJ2-2 | TRBV2 | ASSVRQGNTGELF
TRBJ2-1 | TRBV19 | ASSIGLAVYNEQF
TRBJ2-7 | TRBV9 | ASSVEAVQGLHEQY
TRBJ2-3 | TRBV7-8 | ASTRNLAGPDTQY
TRBJ2-1 | TRBV5-4 | ASSLGREPNNEQF
TRBJ2-7 | TRBV5-1 | ASSADNYYEQY
TRBJ2-3 | TRBV9 | ASSVGSSGSPTDTQY
TRBJ2-7 | TRBV7-2 | ASSLTSGSYEQY
TRBJ2-7 | TRBV10-2 | ASRESRTSGAYEQY
TRBJ2-5 | TRBV27 | ASSLFAETQTQY
TRBJ2-1 | TRBV11-1 | ASSQLTGGNYNEQF
TRBJ2-1 | TRBV10-1 | ASSDGGPSYNEQF
TRBJ1-2 | TRBV5-4 | ASSLTGGATSNYGYT
TRBJ2-2 | TRBV7-2 | ASSLVLNTGELF
TRBJ1-5 | TRBV4-2 | ASSRSREGGQPQH
TRBJ2-3 | TRBV2 | ASSWDKSTDTQY
TRBJ2-1 | TRBV27 | ASSPTSGYNEQF
TRBJ2-2 | TRBV10-3 | AISTVPRRGQVGELF